This TCR beta chain was documented in a study of somatic mutations in cytotoxic T cells in rheumatoid arthritis. Researchers isolated CD4+ and CD8+ cells by positive magnetic bead selection and then checked their purity by flow cytometry. Findings and limits, study-wide: Within 8 of 65 patients, the single biggest CD8+ clone made up more than 20% of CD8+ cells.

Data came from immunoSEQ multiplex PCR; TCRdb stores just in-frame clones and leaves some out. The sample holds about 2,000 clones; 70% to 90% are singletons and the top ten take approximately 10%. V was clipped by 4 bases and J by 4 bases; unmatched bases: 2. CDR3 length: 13 amino acids. Germline V gene sequence: CDR1 SGHNT, CDR2 YYREEE (reference sequence). In regard to this clone: Its antigen is as yet unknown.

The V and J genes are TRBV5-4 and TRBJ2-7; the match to TRBD1 covers 10 bases. The TCR comes from a woman between 70 and 85 years old with rheumatoid arthritis. The sequencing input was CD8+ T cells sorted from blood. CDR3 bases: TGTGCCAGCAGCGGGGACAGGGGATACGAGCAGTACTTC. Protein sequence: CASSGDRGYEQYF.